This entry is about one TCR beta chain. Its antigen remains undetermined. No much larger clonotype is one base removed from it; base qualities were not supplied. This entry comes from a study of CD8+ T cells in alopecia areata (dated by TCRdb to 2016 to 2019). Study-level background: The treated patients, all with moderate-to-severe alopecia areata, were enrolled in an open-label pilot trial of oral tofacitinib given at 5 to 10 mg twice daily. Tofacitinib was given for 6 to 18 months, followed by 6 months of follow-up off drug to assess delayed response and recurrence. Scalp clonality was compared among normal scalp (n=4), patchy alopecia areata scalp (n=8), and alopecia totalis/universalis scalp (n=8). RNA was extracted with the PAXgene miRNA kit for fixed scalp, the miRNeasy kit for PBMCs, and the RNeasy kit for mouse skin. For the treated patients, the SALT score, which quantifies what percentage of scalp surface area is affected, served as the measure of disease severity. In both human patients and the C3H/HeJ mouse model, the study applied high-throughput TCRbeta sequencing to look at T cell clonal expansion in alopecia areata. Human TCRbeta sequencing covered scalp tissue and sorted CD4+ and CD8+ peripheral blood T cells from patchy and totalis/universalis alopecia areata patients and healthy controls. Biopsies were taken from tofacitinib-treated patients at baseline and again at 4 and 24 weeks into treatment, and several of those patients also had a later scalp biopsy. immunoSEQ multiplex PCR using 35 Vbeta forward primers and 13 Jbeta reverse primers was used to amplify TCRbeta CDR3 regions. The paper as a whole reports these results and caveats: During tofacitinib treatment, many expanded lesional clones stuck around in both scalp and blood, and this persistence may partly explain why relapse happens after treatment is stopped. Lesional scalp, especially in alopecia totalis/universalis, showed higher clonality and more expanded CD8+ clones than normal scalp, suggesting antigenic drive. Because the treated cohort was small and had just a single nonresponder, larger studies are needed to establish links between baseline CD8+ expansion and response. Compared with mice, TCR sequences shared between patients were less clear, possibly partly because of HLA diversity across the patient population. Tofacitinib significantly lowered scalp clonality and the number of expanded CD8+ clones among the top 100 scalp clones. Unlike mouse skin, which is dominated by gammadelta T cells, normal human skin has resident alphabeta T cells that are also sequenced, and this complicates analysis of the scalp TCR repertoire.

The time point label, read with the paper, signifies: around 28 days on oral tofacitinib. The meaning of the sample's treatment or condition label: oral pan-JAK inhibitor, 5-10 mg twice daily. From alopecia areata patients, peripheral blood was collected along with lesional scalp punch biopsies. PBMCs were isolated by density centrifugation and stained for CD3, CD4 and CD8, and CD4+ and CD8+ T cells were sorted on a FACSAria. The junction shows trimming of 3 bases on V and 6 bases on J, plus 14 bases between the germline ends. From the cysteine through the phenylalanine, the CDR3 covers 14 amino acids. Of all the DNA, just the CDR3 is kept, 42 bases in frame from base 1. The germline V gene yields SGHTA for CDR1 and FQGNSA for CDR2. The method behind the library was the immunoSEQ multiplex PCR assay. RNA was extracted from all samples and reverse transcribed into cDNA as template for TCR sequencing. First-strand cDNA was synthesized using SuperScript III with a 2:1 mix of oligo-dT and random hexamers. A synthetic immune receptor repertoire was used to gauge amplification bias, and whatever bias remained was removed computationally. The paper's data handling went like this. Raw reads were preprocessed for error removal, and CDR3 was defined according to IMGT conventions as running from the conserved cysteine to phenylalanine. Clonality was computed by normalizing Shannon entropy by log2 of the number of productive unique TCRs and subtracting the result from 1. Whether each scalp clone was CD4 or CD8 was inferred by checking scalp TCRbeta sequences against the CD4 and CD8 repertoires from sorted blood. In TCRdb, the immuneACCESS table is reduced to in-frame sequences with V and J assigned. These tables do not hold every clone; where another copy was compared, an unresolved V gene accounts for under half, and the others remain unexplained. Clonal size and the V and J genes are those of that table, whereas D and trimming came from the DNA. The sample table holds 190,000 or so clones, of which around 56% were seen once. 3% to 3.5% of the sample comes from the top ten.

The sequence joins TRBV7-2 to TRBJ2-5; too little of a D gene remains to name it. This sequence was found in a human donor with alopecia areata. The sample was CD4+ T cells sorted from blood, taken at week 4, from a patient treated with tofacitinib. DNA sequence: TGTGCCAGCAGCTTGGACCGGGCAGATCAGACCCAGTACTTC. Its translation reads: CASSLDRADQTQYF.